A single sample is the source of the 13 T cell receptor beta chains below, sequenced in a study of PD-L1 blockade in urothelial cancer (dated 2017 in TCRdb). The time point label here, explained by the study, means: peripheral blood 6 weeks after treatment start. To prepare the library, the immunoSEQ multiplex PCR assay was applied. As stored in TCRdb, this immuneACCESS dataset retains in-frame rearrangements with V and J assigned. A fraction of the clones does not appear; measured against another copy, unresolved V genes explain less than half of the discrepancy, and the remainder lacks a known reason. The sample table records around 110,000 clones; approximately 90% of these occur just once. Around 4% of the sample goes to the ten largest clones. The sample was PBMCs, taken around atezolizumab (anti-PD-L1) treatment. The receptor set was obtained from a man in his sixties with urothelial cancer.

The chain employs TRBV19 and TRBJ2-3; 9 nucleotides line up with TRBD2. V gave up 3 bases and J gave up 6 bases; unmatched junction bases: 13. Per germline, CDR1 LNHDA and CDR2 SQIVND (reference sequence). The CDR3 totals 17 residues. In DNA form, the CDR3 reads TGTGCCAGTAGTATGGGTGTAGCGGGAGTCTCTTCCGATACGCAGTATTTT. It specifies CASSMGVAGVSSDTQYF.

The J gene is TRBJ2-1, the V gene TRBV11-3; the match to TRBD2 covers 11 bases. The CDR3 contains 15 residues. Germline CDR1 and CDR2: SGHNT and YENEEA. Trimming removed 5 bases from V and 7 bases from J; junction bases left unmatched: 7. The CDR3 coding sequence is TGTGCCAGCAGCGATCTAGCGGGAGGCTTAAATGAGCAGTTCTTC. Translation gives CASSDLAGGLNEQFF.

J is TRBJ2-1 and V is TRBV2; D gene uncertain. Germline CDR1 SNHLY, CDR2 FYNNEI. Trimming pared 7 bases from V and 5 bases from J, leaving 18 bases between. CDR3 length: 15 amino acids. This chain's CDR3 is CASNGQSGPDNEQFF. The CDR3 nucleotides read TGTGCCAGCAATGGCCAGTCGGGTCCCGACAATGAGCAGTTCTTC.

This chain uses TRBV6-5 with TRBJ1-4; D is unresolved. This CDR3 region has 10 residues. Trimming removed 11 bases from V and 12 bases from J, with 13 bases in between. Looked up from germline, CDR1 is MNHEY and CDR2 is SVGAGI. The CDR3, as DNA: TGTGCCGGCCCTACCGAGGAACTGTTTTTT. Residues: CAGPTEELFF.

The gene calls are TRBV11-2 and TRBJ2-7, with 8 bases lining up with TRBD1. The germline V gene encodes CDR1 SGHAT and CDR2 FQNNGV. This CDR3 has 15 amino acids. The J segment lost 0 bases and the V segment lost 5 bases, leaving 6 bases of the junction unmatched. The DNA of the CDR3 is TGTGCCAGCAGCCCTGGGACAGGAAGCTCCTACGAGCAGTACTTC. Its translation is CASSPGTGSSYEQYF.

This clone was found once. The V call is TRBV9, the J call TRBJ1-1; D call uncertain. Germline CDR1 is SGDLS and CDR2 is YYNGEE. Trimming left V 0 bases short and J 1 base short, with 7 bases between. CDR3 size: 14 residues. CDR3 DNA: TGTGCCAGCAGCGTAGGCCCAGGGAACACTGAAGCTTTCTTT. Translation gives CASSVGPGNTEAFF.

This clone was seen more than once but under ten times. V and J are TRBV5-1 and TRBJ1-4; D is possibly TRBD1 (5 bases). The CDR3 has 17 amino acids. The germline V and J ends were trimmed by 1 base and 7 bases, with 20 bases remaining between them. CDR1 is SGHRS and CDR2 is YFSETQ in the germline V gene. The CDR3 nucleotides read TGCGCCAGCAGCTTGTCTACAGTCGGGGGTTACGGTGAAAAACTGTTTTTT. Translation: CASSLSTVGGYGEKLFF.

The rearrangement links TRBV7-3 to TRBJ2-5; perhaps TRBD1 as D (7 bases). The V gene's germline CDR1 is SGHTA and CDR2 FQGTGA. CDR3 length equals 13 residues. V gave up 5 bases and J gave up 5 bases, with 12 bases separating them. The CDR3 region is CASSQGGWETQYF. The CDR3 nucleotides read TGTGCCAGCAGCCAGGGGGGTTGGGAGACCCAGTACTTC.

The rearrangement links TRBV9 to TRBJ1-1; D might be TRBD1 (6 bases). The CDR3 length is 15 residues. CDR1 and CDR2 (germline): SGDLS, YYNGEE. Trimming left V 0 bases short and J 5 bases short, with 14 bases between. The CDR3: CASSVEGVGYTEAFF. The CDR3 nucleotides read TGTGCCAGCAGCGTAGAGGGGGTAGGGTATACTGAAGCTTTCTTT.

The CDR3 is CASSFARGNTIYF. DNA of the CDR3: TGTGCCAGCAGCTTTGCGAGGGGAAACACCATATATTTT. The chain combines TRBV5-6 with TRBJ1-3; D not resolved. From germline, CDR1 is SGHDT and CDR2 YYEEEE. The V end lost 2 bases, the J end lost 4 bases, and 7 bases lay between the germline ends. CDR3 length: 13 residues.

The genes are TRBV4-3 and TRBJ2-3; tentatively, D is TRBD2 (6 bases). V was trimmed by 4 bases and J by 6 bases, leaving 14 bases between them. The CDR3 loop spans 14 amino acids. Germline loops: CDR1 LGHNA, CDR2 YSLEER. This chain's CDR3 is CASSLGRGTDTQYF. DNA of the CDR3: TGCGCCAGCAGCCTCGGGAGAGGAACCGATACGCAGTATTTT.

The gene calls are TRBV29-1 and TRBJ2-3; D gene ambiguous. The germline CDR1 and CDR2 sequences are SQVTM and ANQGSEA. The V and J ends lost 6 bases and 9 bases respectively, with 16 bases between them. The CDR3 is made up of 12 amino acids. This CDR3 reads CSVYDDTVTQYF. The CDR3, as DNA: TGCAGCGTCTACGATGACACGGTGACGCAGTATTTT.

The rearrangement uses TRBV29-1 and TRBJ1-1, with D uncertain. Germline V gene sequence: CDR1 SQVTM, CDR2 ANQGSEA. V was cut by 0 bases and J by 10 bases, with 12 bases left in between. The CDR3 sequence is 12 residues long. DNA for the CDR3: TGCAGCGTTGAAGATCTTGGAGGTGGAGCTTTCTTT. Translation gives CSVEDLGGGAFF.